The sequence of this TCR beta chain was determined in a study of T-cell reconstitution after alpha-beta-depleted transplantation in children. V was trimmed by 4 bases and J by 0 bases, leaving 10 bases between them. Per germline, CDR1 SQVTM and CDR2 ANQGSEA. The CDR3 runs to 13 residues. Unique molecular identifiers featured in how the TCRbeta library was prepared. A single record per CDR3 protein comes from TCRdb applying MiXCR to the PCR reads. The sample records 360,000 or so distinct CDR3 sequences, approximately 20% being singletons. The receptor was derived from a human donor who donated a stem cell graft to a child with acute myeloid leukemia. The sequenced sample was PBMCs from the stem cell graft donor, obtained from the stem cell graft. J is TRBJ2-7 and V is TRBV29-1; D call uncertain. In DNA, the CDR3 is TGCAGCGTTGGACGCGGTCTCTCCTACGAGCAGTACTTC. It specifies CSVGRGLSYEQYF.